The following is a T cell receptor (beta chain) sequence with its context. Its target is not known. These data belong to a study of T cell responses to AZD1222 COVID-19 vaccine. Study findings and constraints: Baseline serostatus was positive in only a handful of AZD1222 recipients. Researchers report vaccine-associated CD4 TCRs spanning spike, with dominance at 160-218 and 743-854.

Trimming took off 7 bases at V and 0 bases at J, with 10 bases between the two ends. The V gene's germline CDR1 is MNHEY and CDR2 SVGAGI. The CDR3 is 14 residues long. Profiling relied on immunoSEQ multiplex PCR, and the TCRdb table lists in-frame clones only, not all of them. The sample holds about 140,000 clones, roughly 90% seen once. The chain recombines TRBV6-5 with TRBJ2-4, with D unclear. Material: peripheral blood, obtained on day 0 of AZD1222 vaccination. The sequence derives from an adult in good health. CDR3 nucleotides: TGTGCCAGCAAAGAGTCACTAGCCAAAAACATTCAGTACTTC. The encoded protein is CASKESLAKNIQYF.